The 15 T cell receptor beta chains reported below all come from one sample, sequenced in a study of blood T cell repertoires in COVID-19. TCRdb keeps only in-frame clones here, not all; method: immunoSEQ multiplex PCR. The data hold 300,000 to 450,000 clones, with 85% observed a single time. Sequences were obtained from peripheral blood. The receptors originated from a woman between 18 and 29 years old with acute or convalescent COVID-19.

The chain uses TRBV3-1 (or the pseudogene TRBV3-2) and TRBJ1-2; the D is unclear. Trimming stripped 10 bases from V and 8 bases from J, with 17 bases between. Looked up from germline, CDR1 is LGHDT and CDR2 is YNNKEL (reference sequence). CDR3 length: 12 amino acids. CDR3 amino acids: CATTFLGGGYTF. In DNA, the CDR3 is TGTGCCACGACATTCTTGGGAGGCGGCTACACCTTC.

V and J are TRBV7-3 and TRBJ1-1; D is possibly TRBD1 (5 bases). The CDR3 extends over 13 amino acids. Looked up from germline, CDR1 is SGHTA and CDR2 is FQGTGA. Trimming removed 1 base from V and 4 bases from J, with 7 bases in between. The CDR3 loop reads CASSLRGGTEAFF. The CDR3 DNA is TGTGCCAGCAGCTTAAGGGGGGGCACTGAAGCTTTCTTT.

This clone was observed a few times. The chain combines TRBV19 with TRBJ2-3, with TRBD1 identical over 8 bases. Germline lookup yields CDR1 LNHDA and CDR2 SQIVND (reference sequence). The length of the CDR3 is 15 residues. V gave up 1 base and J gave up 15 bases; unmatched junction bases: 15. For the CDR3, the DNA is TGTGCCAGTAGTATAGGTGGGACAGGCATCCCTGCGGTATATTTT. It codes for CASSIGGTGIPAVYF.

This chain uses TRBV6-5 with TRBJ2-7; 10 bases align to TRBD2. This CDR3 contains 15 residues. V shed 7 bases and J 1 base; nucleotides not matched to a gene: 7. The germline V gene has CDR1 MNHEY and CDR2 SVGAGI. In DNA form, the CDR3 reads TGTGCCAGCACTAGCGGGAGTGAAAGGTCCTACGAGCAGTACTTC. Encoded protein: CASTSGSERSYEQYF.

The chain employs TRBV19 and TRBJ1-1; 8 bases line up with TRBD1. The CDR3 contains 14 residues. V shed 5 bases and J 4 bases; nucleotides not matched to a gene: 6. Germline CDR1 and CDR2: LNHDA and SQIVND (reference sequence). CDR3 amino acids: CASSYGQGATEAFF. CDR3 DNA sequence: TGTGCCAGTAGTTATGGACAGGGAGCCACTGAAGCTTTCTTT.

Comment on this clone: Other DNA sequences in this sample translate to the same CDR3. The V and J genes are TRBV28 and TRBJ2-7, with 10 bases identical to TRBD1. The germline CDR1 and CDR2 sequences are MDHEN and SYDVKM. V dropped 6 bases and J dropped 2; count of bases not matched to a gene: 1. The CDR3 runs 13 residues. As DNA, the CDR3 is TGTGCCAGCAGAGGACAGGGGGCCTACGAGCAGTACTTC. This gives the protein CASRGQGAYEQYF. The full variable domain, in which reference TRBV28 and TRBJ2-7 provide the parts outside the CDR3, is DVKVTQSSRYLVKRTGEKVFLECVQDMDHENMFWYRQDPGLGLRLIYFSYDVKMKEKGDIPEGYSVSREKKERFSLILESASTNQTSMYLCASRGQGAYEQYFGPGTRLTVT.

The rearrangement links TRBV11-2 to TRBJ1-3; D is unclear. This CDR3 has 17 amino acids. Germline V gene sequence: CDR1 SGHAT, CDR2 FQNNGV. Trimming left V 1 base short and J 8 bases short, with 21 bases between. CDR3 sequence reads: CASSLVSERSYEDTIYF. For the CDR3, the DNA is TGTGCCAGCAGCTTAGTGTCGGAACGCTCGTACGAGGACACCATATATTTT.

This clone was counted between two and nine times. CDR3 sequence reads: CAIMAAISGNTIYF. The CDR3 region has the DNA TGTGCCATCATGGCGGCTATCTCTGGAAACACCATATATTTT. The chain links TRBV10-3 to TRBJ1-3; no firm D call. Germline lookup yields CDR1 ENHRY and CDR2 SYGVKD. There are 14 residues in the CDR3. V shed 7 bases and J shed 0 bases, with 10 bases lying between them.

The chain recombines TRBV5-6 with TRBJ1-2, with D perhaps TRBD1 (6 bases). V lost 5 bases to trimming and J lost 5 bases, with 13 bases between them. This CDR3 comprises 13 residues. CDR1 is SGHDT, CDR2 YYEEEE, per germline. The DNA for the CDR3 is TGTGCCAGCAGACAAACAGGGATATATGGCTACACCTTC. The encoded protein is CASRQTGIYGYTF. Using reference TRBV5-6 and TRBJ1-2 for the parts outside the CDR3, the full variable domain is DAGVTQSPTHLIKTRGQQVTLRCSPKSGHDTVSWYQQALGQGPQFIFQYYEEEERQRGNFPDRFSGHQFPNYSSELNVNALLLGDSALYLCASRQTGIYGYTFGSGTRLTVV.

V is TRBV6-5 and J is TRBJ1-6; TRBD1 aligns across 8 bases. With 7 bases clipped from V and 9 bases from J, the junction kept 8 bases outside the gene matches. Germline CDR1 reads MNHEY; CDR2 reads SVGAGI. The CDR3 loop spans 14 amino acids. The CDR3 DNA sequence: TGTGCCAGCAAAGAGACAGGGGTGAGTTCACCCCTCCACTTT. Protein: CASKETGVSSPLHF.

The chain links TRBV5-6 to TRBJ1-2, with 8 nucleotides matching TRBD1. V gave up 4 bases and J gave up 3 bases; unmatched junction bases: 8. CDR1 is SGHDT and CDR2 is YYEEEE in the germline V gene. The CDR3 is 15 residues long. CDR3 loop: CASSSPGGADYGYTF. For the CDR3, the DNA is TGTGCCAGCAGCAGTCCAGGGGGCGCTGACTATGGCTACACCTTC.

The CDR3 DNA reads TGTGCCAGCAGCTTAGGGCGGAATGAAGCTTTCTTT. It encodes CASSLGRNEAFF. The chain is built from TRBV7-9 and TRBJ1-1; D not resolved. V lost 1 base, J lost 7 bases, and 7 bases lay in between. The CDR3 length is 12 residues. Per germline, CDR1 SEHNR and CDR2 FQNEAQ (reference sequence).

The table lists this clone with a count of one. The chain couples TRBV19 to TRBJ1-2; 7 bases line up with TRBD1. The length of the CDR3 is 13 residues. Per the germline V gene, CDR1 is LNHDA and CDR2 is SQIVND (reference sequence). V lost 5 bases and J lost 3; bases outside the gene matches: 3. CDR3 sequence: CASSPGTDYGYTF. For the CDR3, the DNA is TGTGCCAGTAGTCCCGGGACAGACTATGGCTACACCTTC.

The V and J genes are TRBV5-5 and TRBJ1-2, with 7 positions matching TRBD1. Trimming removed 4 bases from V and 6 bases from J; junction bases left unmatched: 3. The CDR3 totals 12 residues. The germline CDR1 and CDR2 sequences are SGHKS and YYEKEE (reference sequence). Here the CDR3 reads CASSHQGDGYTF. The DNA for the CDR3 is TGTGCCAGCAGCCACCAGGGGGATGGCTACACCTTC.

The J gene is TRBJ1-1, the V gene TRBV7-3, with D maybe TRBD1 (5 bases). Per germline, CDR1 SGHTA and CDR2 FQGTGA. The CDR3 is 16 residues long. V shed 2 bases and J shed 5 bases, with 18 bases lying between them. CDR3 nucleotides: TGTGCCAGCAGCTTACGGGGGAACCCCGGAGGGACTGAAGCTTTCTTT. Protein product: CASSLRGNPGGTEAFF. The complete variable domain, with remaining parts taken from reference TRBV7-3 and TRBJ1-1, reads GAGVSQTPSNKVTEKGKYVELRCDPISGHTALYWYRQSLGQGPEFLIYFQGTGAADDSGLPNDRFFAVRPEGSVSTLKIQRTERGDSAVYLCASSLRGNPGGTEAFFGQGTRLTVV.